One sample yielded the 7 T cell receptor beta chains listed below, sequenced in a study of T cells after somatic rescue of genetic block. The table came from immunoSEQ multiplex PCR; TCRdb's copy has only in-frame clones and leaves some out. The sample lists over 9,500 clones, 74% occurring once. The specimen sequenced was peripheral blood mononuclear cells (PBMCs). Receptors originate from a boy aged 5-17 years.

The CDR3 is CASSLSHPLPAQYF. The CDR3 region has the DNA TGTGCCAGCAGTTTATCACACCCTCTACCCGCCCAGTACTTC. The chain recombines TRBV28 with TRBJ2-5; the D is unclear. This CDR3 is 14 amino acids long. V lost 1 base to trimming and J lost 9 bases, with 15 bases between them. The germline V gene has CDR1 MDHEN and CDR2 SYDVKM.

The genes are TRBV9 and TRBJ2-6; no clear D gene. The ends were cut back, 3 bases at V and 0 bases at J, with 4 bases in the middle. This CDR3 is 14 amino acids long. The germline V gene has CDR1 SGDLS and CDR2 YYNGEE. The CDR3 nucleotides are TGTGCCAGCAGCGCTAGCTCTGGGGCCAACGTCCTGACTTTC. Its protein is CASSASSGANVLTF.

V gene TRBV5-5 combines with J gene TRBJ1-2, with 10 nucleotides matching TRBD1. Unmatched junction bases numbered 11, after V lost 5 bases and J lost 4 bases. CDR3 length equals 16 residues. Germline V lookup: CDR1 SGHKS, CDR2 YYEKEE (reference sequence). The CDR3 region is CASSTHGTGALYGYTF. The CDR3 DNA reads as TGTGCCAGCAGTACCCACGGGACAGGGGCCCTCTATGGCTACACCTTC.

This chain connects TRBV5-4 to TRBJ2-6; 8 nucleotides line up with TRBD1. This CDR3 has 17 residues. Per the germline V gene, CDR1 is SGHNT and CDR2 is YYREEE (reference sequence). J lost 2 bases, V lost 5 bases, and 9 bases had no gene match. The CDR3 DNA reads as TGTGCCAGCAGACTTGGCAGGGGGCCAACTGGGGCCAACGTCCTGACTTTC. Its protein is CASRLGRGPTGANVLTF.

The CDR3 sequence: CASSLEARSDTQYF. CDR3 DNA sequence: TGTGCCAGCAGCTTGGAGGCCCGGTCGGATACGCAGTATTTT. The chain couples TRBV5-8 to TRBJ2-3; no firm D call. CDR1 is SGHTS and CDR2 is YDEGEE in the germline V gene. The CDR3 sequence is 14 residues long. The V and J ends lost 0 bases and 6 bases respectively, with 11 bases between them.

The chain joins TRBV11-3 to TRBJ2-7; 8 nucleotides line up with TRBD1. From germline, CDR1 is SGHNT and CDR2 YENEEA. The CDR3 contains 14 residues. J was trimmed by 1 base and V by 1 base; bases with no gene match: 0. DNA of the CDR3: TGTGCCAGCAGCTTAGGGACAGGGTCCTACGAGCAGTACTTC. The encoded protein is CASSLGTGSYEQYF.

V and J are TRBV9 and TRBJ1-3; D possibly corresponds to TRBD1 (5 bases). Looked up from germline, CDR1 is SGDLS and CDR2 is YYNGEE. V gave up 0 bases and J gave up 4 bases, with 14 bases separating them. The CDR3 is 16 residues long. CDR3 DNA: TGTGCCAGCAGCGTAGCCCCCTGGGGGGGAGGAAACACCATATATTTT. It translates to CASSVAPWGGGNTIYF.